This T cell receptor beta chain was sequenced during a study of shared clonotypes between healthy human individuals. Using immunoSEQ multiplex PCR, the repertoire was profiled, and TCRdb retains in-frame clones only, with some absent. Here the sample spans 1,100,000 or so clones, 70% to 80% being singletons. There were only Caucasian adults among the donors, and all lived in Nashville, Tennessee. This clone was detected many times. This CDR3 spans 15 amino acids. V lost 1 base and J lost 5; bases outside the gene matches: 5. Germline V gene lookup returns CDR1 SGHAT and CDR2 FQNNGV. The TCR sequence derives from a man aged 18 to 30 in good health. Some clones in this sample may be carry-over from other donors' samples. Sequences were obtained from memory CD4+ T cells from PBMCs. Subset defined: CD45RA-negative fraction. The chain carries TRBV11-2 and TRBJ2-7; the match to TRBD2 covers 10 bases. The CDR3 region has the DNA TGTGCCAGCAGCTTAGTGAGCGGGAGGGTCCACGAGCAGTACTTC. Encoded protein: CASSLVSGRVHEQYF.